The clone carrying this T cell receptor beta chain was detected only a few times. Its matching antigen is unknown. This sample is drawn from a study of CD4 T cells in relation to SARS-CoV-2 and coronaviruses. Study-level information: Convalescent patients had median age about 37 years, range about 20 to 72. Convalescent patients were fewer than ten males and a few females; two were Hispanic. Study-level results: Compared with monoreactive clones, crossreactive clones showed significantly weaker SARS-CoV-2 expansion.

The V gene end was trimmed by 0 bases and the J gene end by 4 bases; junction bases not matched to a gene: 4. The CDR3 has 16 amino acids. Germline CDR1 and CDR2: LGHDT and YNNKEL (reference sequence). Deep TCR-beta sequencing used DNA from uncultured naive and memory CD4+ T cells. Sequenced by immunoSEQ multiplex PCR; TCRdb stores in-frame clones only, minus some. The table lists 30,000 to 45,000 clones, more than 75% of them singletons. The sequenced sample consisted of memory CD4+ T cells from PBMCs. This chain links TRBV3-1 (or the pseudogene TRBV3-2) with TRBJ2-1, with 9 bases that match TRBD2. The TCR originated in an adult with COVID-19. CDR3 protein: CASSQDPRGGYNEQFF. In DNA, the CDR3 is TGTGCCAGCAGCCAAGACCCGCGGGGGGGGTACAATGAGCAGTTCTTC.